These 25 T cell receptor beta chains share one sample of origin, sequenced in a study of T cell clonality in common variable immunodeficiency. These receptors lack a known antigen. The data were produced by immunoSEQ multiplex PCR, yet TCRdb's version contains in-frame clones alone and is incomplete. This record lists about 33,000 clones, none seen once only, and the top ten clones contain about 6.7%. Study-wide results and caveats: Reportedly, TCR beta sequences from common variable immunodeficiency showed fewer deletions and N-nucleotide insertions.

Sequencing input: peripheral blood mononuclear cells. The origin of the receptors is a human donor with common variable immunodeficiency.

At least ten counts were recorded for this clone. The CDR3 is cut off 3 residues early in the read; its end comes from the germline J gene. This chain joins TRBV11-3 and TRBJ1-1; D remains unclear. CDR1 is SGHNT and CDR2 is YENEEA in the germline V gene. The V gene lost 3 bases and the J gene lost 0 bases, with 8 bases spanning the gap. There are 14 residues in the CDR3. The chain's CDR3 is CASSLGPMNTEAFF. The covered CDR3 bases are TGTGCCAGCAGCTTGGGCCCCATGAACACTGAA.

To note about this clone: The read ends 3 residues early relative to the CDR3; the germline J gene fills the gap. This chain joins TRBV30 and TRBJ1-5, with D possibly matching TRBD1 (6 bases). V dropped 3 bases and J dropped 5 bases, with 17 bases sitting between them. CDR3 size: 15 residues. Germline V gene data show CDR1 as GTSNPN and CDR2 as SVGIG (reference sequence). Incomplete CDR3 DNA: TGTGCCTGGAGCCAGGGCAGGGGCAAAGATCAGCCC. Protein: CAWSQGRGKDQP. The whole CDR3 sequence reads CAWSQGRGKDQPQHF.

This clone was seen repeatedly, ten times or more. The CDR3 extends 3 residues past the end of the read, so its final part is completed from the germline J gene. The J gene is TRBJ2-2, the V gene TRBV20-1, with TRBD2 matching over 10 bases. With 0 bases clipped from V and 4 bases from J, the junction kept 2 bases outside the gene matches. The germline V gene encodes CDR1 DFQATT and CDR2 SNEGSKA (reference sequence). CDR3 size: 15 residues. The CDR3 spells CSARDASGGTGELFF. Incomplete CDR3 DNA: TGCAGTGCTAGAGACGCTAGCGGGGGCACCGGGGAG.

This clone occurred a few times. The read terminates 3 residues before the CDR3 end, so the remaining end is supplied by the germline J gene. V usage is TRBV19 and J usage is TRBJ1-4; D unclear. CDR3 length: 16 residues. CDR1 LNHDA and CDR2 SQIVND come from the germline V gene (reference sequence). V gave up 7 bases and J gave up 7 bases, with 22 bases separating them. The sequenced CDR3 bases are TGTGCCAGTATGGGCCGACGGAGCGGGCCTGGTGAAAAA. Protein product: CASMGRRSGPGEK. The CDR3 as a whole reads CASMGRRSGPGEKLFF.

This clone has ten or more counts. The CDR3 end falls 3 residues outside the read, so it is completed with the germline J gene. The chain recombines TRBV6-4 with TRBJ1-6; 7 positions agree with TRBD1. V lost 2 bases and J lost 7; bases outside the gene matches: 17. The length of the CDR3 is 19 residues. In germline, CDR1 is MRHNA, CDR2 SNTAGT. Here the CDR3 reads CASSDPPRLSTGRNSPLHF. The DNA read from the CDR3 is TGTGCCAGCAGTGACCCACCTCGCTTATCGACAGGGCGAAATTCACCC.

Comment on this clone: The observed sequence ends 3 residues before the CDR3 terminus, with the missing tail filled in from the germline J gene. J is TRBJ2-7 and V is TRBV2; 13 bases line up with TRBD2. Germline V gene data show CDR1 as SNHLY and CDR2 as FYNNEI. This CDR3 region has 15 residues. V was clipped by 6 bases and J by 2 bases; unmatched bases: 4. Partial CDR3 DNA: TGTGCCAGCAGACCCGGGACTAGCGGGGCCTACGAG. It specifies CASRPGTSGAYE. The entire CDR3 protein is CASRPGTSGAYEQYF.

This clone occurred a few times. Read coverage stops 3 residues before the CDR3 terminus; the germline J gene supplies the remainder. The chain is built from TRBV18 and TRBJ1-5; tentative D call: TRBD1 (6 bases). This CDR3 contains 14 residues. In germline, CDR1 is KGHSH, CDR2 LQKENI. Trimming took 2 bases from V and 7 from J, leaving 12 bases between them. CDR3: CASSPKPGDQPQHF. The covered CDR3 bases are TGTGCCAGCTCACCAAAACCAGGGGACCAGCCC.

Ten or more counts support this clone. The sequenced part of the CDR3 DNA is TGCAGTGCTAGAGACAGGGGTAGCACAGATACG. Translation gives CSARDRGSTDT. The complete CDR3 sequence is CSARDRGSTDTQYF. The gene calls are TRBV20-1 and TRBJ2-3; a possible D gene is TRBD1 (6 bases). From the germline J gene comes the end of the CDR3, since the read stops 3 residues before it. V lost 0 bases and J 0 bases, leaving 7 bases between the germline ends. The germline CDR1 and CDR2 sequences are DFQATT and SNEGSKA (reference sequence). The CDR3 runs to 14 residues.

This clone was observed a handful of times. The CDR3 extends 3 residues past the end of the read, so its final part is completed from the germline J gene. The gene calls are TRBV6-1 and TRBJ2-6; D possibly corresponds to TRBD1 (6 bases). Deletions cut 2 bases from V and 4 bases from J, with 9 bases between. Per germline, CDR1 MNHNS and CDR2 SASEGT. The CDR3 sequence is 15 residues long. The sequenced CDR3 bases are TGTGCCAGCAGTGAACAGGGGACCGGGGCCAACGTC. Amino acid sequence: CASSEQGTGANV. The whole CDR3 protein reads CASSEQGTGANVLTF.

This clone was detected many times. The read halts 3 residues ahead of the CDR3 end, with the missing end drawn from the germline J gene. The V gene is TRBV19, the J gene TRBJ1-2; D is possibly TRBD1 (6 bases). Germline V CDR1 and CDR2: LNHDA, SQIVND (reference sequence). V was cut by 6 bases and J by 2 bases, with 22 bases left in between. CDR3 length: 17 residues. The CDR3 DNA, read in part, is TGTGCCAGTAGGACACGGACAGAAGAATGGGGGAACTATGGC. The encoded protein is CASRTRTEEWGNYG. The whole CDR3 region reads CASRTRTEEWGNYGYTF.

This clone was picked up many times. From the germline J gene comes the end of the CDR3, since the read stops 3 residues before it. The sample holds other DNA sequences that translate to the same CDR3. The chain is built from TRBV5-1 and TRBJ1-1, with a possible D match to TRBD1 (6 bases). This CDR3 spans 13 amino acids. Trimming shortened V by 3 bases and J by 2 bases, and 8 bases separated the two germline ends. Germline CDR1 SGHRS, CDR2 YFSETQ. The CDR3 protein is CASSSQGNTEAFF. The CDR3 DNA, read in part, is TGCGCCAGCAGCTCACAGGGAAACACTGAA.

The sample holds many counts of this clone. From the germline J gene comes the end of the CDR3, since the read stops 3 residues before it. The rearrangement links TRBV20-1 to TRBJ2-1; D is possibly TRBD2 (6 bases). This CDR3 is built from 14 residues. V was clipped by 6 bases and J by 5 bases, with 17 bases between them. Germline V gene data show CDR1 as DFQATT and CDR2 as SNEGSKA (reference sequence). The covered CDR3 bases are TGCAGTGCCTCAGGGACTGGGTCTCACAATGAG. Its protein is CSASGTGSHNE. The CDR3 in its entirety is CSASGTGSHNEQFF.

CDR3 bases read: TGTGCCAGTAGTATAGCGGCTAGCAGGAGCTCCTACAATGAG. Translated: CASSIAASRSSYNE. The whole CDR3 sequence is CASSIAASRSSYNEQFF. J is TRBJ2-1 and V is TRBV19; possible D gene TRBD2, 5 bases. The read terminates 3 residues before the CDR3 end, so the remaining end is supplied by the germline J gene. In germline, CDR1 is LNHDA, CDR2 SQIVND (reference sequence). The V and J ends lost 1 base and 0 bases respectively, with 13 bases between them. The CDR3 has 17 amino acids.

Remarks on this clone: Read sequence stops 3 residues before the CDR3 end, and the germline J gene provides the missing end. V is TRBV6-1 and J is TRBJ2-1, with D perhaps TRBD1 (6 bases). The CDR3 sequence is 14 residues long. V lost 4 bases and J 3 bases, leaving 10 bases between the germline ends. Germline-derived CDR1 and CDR2 are MNHNS and SASEGT. CDR3 residues: CASSAYRDYNEQFF. CDR3 DNA, as far as it was read: TGTGCCAGCAGTGCTTACAGGGACTACAATGAG.

This clone was seen repeatedly, ten times or more. The read stops 3 residues short of the end of the CDR3; the missing end is completed from the germline J gene. This rearrangement joins TRBV30 to TRBJ2-2; TRBD2 might be the D (6 bases). There are 14 residues in the CDR3. V was pared by 3 bases and J by 1 base, with 9 bases between. Germline V gene sequence: CDR1 GTSNPN, CDR2 SVGIG (reference sequence). This CDR3 is CAWSPGLNTGELFF. The covered CDR3 bases are TGTGCCTGGAGCCCGGGACTGAACACCGGGGAG.

Of note for this clone: The CDR3 end is not reached by the read, which stops 3 residues before it; the germline J gene fills it in. The V gene is TRBV20-1, the J gene TRBJ2-1; possible D gene TRBD2, 5 bases. This CDR3 is built from 15 residues. The germline V and J ends were trimmed by 3 bases and 5 bases, with 17 bases remaining between them. Germline values: CDR1 DFQATT, CDR2 SNEGSKA (reference sequence). CDR3 bases read: TGCAGTGCTAGGAGCGGTAGCCCCCCTGACAATGAG. Its translation: CSARSGSPPDNE. The entire CDR3 protein is CSARSGSPPDNEQFF.

This clone appeared many times. With the read ending 3 residues before the CDR3 end, the germline J gene is used to fill in that end. The chain employs TRBV6-1 and TRBJ1-6; maybe TRBD1 (6 bases). The CDR3 is made up of 16 amino acids. V was trimmed by 4 bases and J by 0 bases, leaving 10 bases between them. Per the germline V gene, CDR1 is MNHNS and CDR2 is SASEGT. CDR3 DNA (partial): TGTGCCAGCAGTGCCACAGGGAGCTCCTATAATTCACCC. Translating gives CASSATGSSYNSP. The full CDR3 reads CASSATGSSYNSPLHF.

In its sample, this clone was seen many times. The missing CDR3 end, 3 residues past where the read stops, is filled in from the germline J gene. The chain recombines TRBV19 with TRBJ2-4, with 9 bases fitting TRBD2. This CDR3 has 17 residues. Germline V gene data show CDR1 as LNHDA and CDR2 as SQIVND (reference sequence). V gave up 1 base and J gave up 6 bases; unmatched junction bases: 10. The CDR3 sequence is CASSIASTSGWGNIQYF. CDR3 DNA, as far as it was read: TGTGCCAGTAGTATAGCAAGCACTAGCGGGTGGGGAAACATT. Full variable domain (rest looked up from reference TRBV19 and TRBJ2-4): DGGITQSPKYLFRKEGQNVTLSCEQNLNHDAMYWYRQDPGQGLRLIYYSQIVNDFQKGDIAEGYSVSREKKESFPLTVTSAQKNPTAFYLCASSIASTSGWGNIQYFGAGTRLSVL.

This clone has ten or more counts. This chain's CDR3 is CASSLPGQKGYTF. CDR3 DNA (partial): TGTGCCAGCAGCTTGCCGGGACAAAAGGGC. The gene calls are TRBV5-5 and TRBJ1-2, with D tentatively TRBD1 (6 bases). The CDR3 end is not reached by the read, which stops 3 residues before it; the germline J gene fills it in. The germline CDR1 and CDR2 sequences are SGHKS and YYEKEE (reference sequence). The CDR3 length is 13 residues.

Worth noting for this clone: The read ends 3 residues shy of where the CDR3 ends; the end is completed using the germline J gene. This chain connects TRBV7-8 to TRBJ1-5, with D possibly matching TRBD1 (5 bases). The V gene's germline CDR1 is SGHVS and CDR2 FQNEAQ. The CDR3 consists of 14 residues. V was pared by 0 bases and J by 7 bases, with 10 bases between. The covered CDR3 bases are TGTGCCAGCAGCTTAGCGAGGGGAGGACAGCCC. It codes for CASSLARGGQP. The full-length CDR3 reads as CASSLARGGQPQHF.

This clone was found many times. The read ends 3 residues early relative to the CDR3; the germline J gene fills the gap. This sequence joins TRBV29-1 and TRBJ2-7; maybe TRBD2 (5 bases). V lost 7 bases and J 3 bases, leaving 13 bases between the germline ends. The CDR3 has 12 amino acids. The germline V gene encodes CDR1 SQVTM and CDR2 ANQGSEA. The CDR3 sequence: CSGGPEVYEQYF. CDR3 DNA (partial): TGCAGCGGCGGCCCGGAGGTCTACGAG.

This clone was seen ten or more times. The observed sequence ends 3 residues before the CDR3 terminus, with the missing tail filled in from the germline J gene. The chain uses TRBV5-1 and TRBJ1-5, with 9 bases matching TRBD1. J gave up 7 bases and V 0 bases, and 5 bases lay outside the gene matches. Germline assignment: CDR1 SGHRS and CDR2 YFSETQ. The CDR3 has 15 amino acids. The sequenced part of the CDR3 DNA is TGCGCCAGCAGCTTGGGGGACAGGGAGGGCCAGCCC. Its translation: CASSLGDREGQP. The whole CDR3 protein is CASSLGDREGQPQHF.

This clone was counted between two and nine times. The CDR3 end falls 3 residues outside the read, so it is completed with the germline J gene. This rearrangement joins TRBV19 to TRBJ1-6; no clear D gene. This CDR3 is built from 14 residues. Looked up from germline, CDR1 is LNHDA and CDR2 is SQIVND (reference sequence). Trimming pared 5 bases from V and 7 bases from J, leaving 12 bases between. CDR3 region: CASSLSNPNSPLHF. The sequenced part of the CDR3 DNA is TGTGCCAGTAGTTTATCTAATCCCAATTCACCC.

This clone was picked up many times. The sequenced fragment ends 3 residues before the CDR3 boundary, so the rest is inferred from the germline J gene. The chain recombines TRBV11-2 with TRBJ1-2; the D gene is possibly TRBD1 (5 bases). CDR1 SGHAT and CDR2 FQNNGV come from the germline V gene. The CDR3 spans 12 residues. CDR3 bases read: TGTGCCAGCAGCCCTGGGGCCGCATCC. It is translated as CASSPGAAS. Given in full, the CDR3 is CASSPGAASYTF.

This clone showed up many times. The DNA ends 3 residues before the CDR3 does, and the rest of the CDR3 is filled in from the germline J gene. The V and J genes are TRBV5-1 and TRBJ2-2, with D perhaps TRBD1 (6 bases). This CDR3 has 13 amino acids. Germline V gene sequence: CDR1 SGHRS, CDR2 YFSETQ. The ends were cut back, 5 bases at V and 7 bases at J, with 12 bases in the middle. Here the CDR3 reads CASRTGAIGELFF. The CDR3 bases that were read are TGCGCCAGCAGGACAGGTGCCATCGGGGAG.